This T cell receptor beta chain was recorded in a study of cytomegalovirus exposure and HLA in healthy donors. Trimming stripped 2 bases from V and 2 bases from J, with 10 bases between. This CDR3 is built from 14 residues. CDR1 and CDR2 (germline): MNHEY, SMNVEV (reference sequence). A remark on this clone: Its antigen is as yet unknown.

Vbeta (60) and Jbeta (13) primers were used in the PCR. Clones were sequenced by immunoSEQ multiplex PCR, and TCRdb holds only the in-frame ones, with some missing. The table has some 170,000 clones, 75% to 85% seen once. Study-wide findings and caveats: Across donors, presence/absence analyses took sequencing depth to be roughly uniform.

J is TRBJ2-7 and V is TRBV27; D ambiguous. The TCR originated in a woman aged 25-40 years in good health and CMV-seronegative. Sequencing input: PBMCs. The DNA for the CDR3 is TGTGCCAGCAGTTTAGAATCGCGCACCTACGAGCAGTACTTC. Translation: CASSLESRTYEQYF.